This TCR beta chain was obtained from a study of identical twins. The CDR3 consists of 14 residues. The V gene's germline CDR1 is LGHDT and CDR2 YNNKEL (reference sequence). V lost 4 bases to trimming and J lost 3 bases, with 13 bases between them. TCRdb used MiXCR to reprocess the 5' RACE reads, holding one entry per CDR3 protein. The table has a few hundred thousand distinct CDR3 sequences, 20% to 30% seen once. In addition, the sample was reused for a study of T cells expressing NK-cell markers.

The source of this sequence is a woman younger than 35 in good health. The V call is TRBV3-1, the J call TRBJ2-7, with D possibly TRBD2 on 7 matching bases. Sequencing input: CD4+ T cells sorted from blood. This chain's CDR3 is CASSRAGASYEQYF. Written as DNA, the CDR3 is TGTGCCAGCAGCCGGGCGGGGGCGAGCTACGAGCAGTACTTC.